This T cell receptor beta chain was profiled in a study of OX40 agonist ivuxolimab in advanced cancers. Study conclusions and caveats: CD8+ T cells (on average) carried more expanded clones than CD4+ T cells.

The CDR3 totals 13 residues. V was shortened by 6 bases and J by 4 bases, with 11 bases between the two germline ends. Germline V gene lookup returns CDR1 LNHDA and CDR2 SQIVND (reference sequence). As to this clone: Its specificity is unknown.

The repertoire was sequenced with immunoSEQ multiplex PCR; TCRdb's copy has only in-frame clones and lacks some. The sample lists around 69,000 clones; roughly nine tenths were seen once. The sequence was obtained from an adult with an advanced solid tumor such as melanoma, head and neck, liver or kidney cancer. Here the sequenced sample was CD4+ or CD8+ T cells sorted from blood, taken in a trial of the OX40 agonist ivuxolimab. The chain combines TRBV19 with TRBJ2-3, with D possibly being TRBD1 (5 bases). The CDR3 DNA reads TGTGCCAGTAGCCAGGGCGAGGCAGATACGCAGTATTTT. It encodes CASSQGEADTQYF. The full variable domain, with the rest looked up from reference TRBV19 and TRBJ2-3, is DGGITQSPKYLFRKEGQNVTLSCEQNLNHDAMYWYRQDPGQGLRLIYYSQIVNDFQKGDIAEGYSVSREKKESFPLTVTSAQKNPTAFYLCASSQGEADTQYFGPGTRLTVL.